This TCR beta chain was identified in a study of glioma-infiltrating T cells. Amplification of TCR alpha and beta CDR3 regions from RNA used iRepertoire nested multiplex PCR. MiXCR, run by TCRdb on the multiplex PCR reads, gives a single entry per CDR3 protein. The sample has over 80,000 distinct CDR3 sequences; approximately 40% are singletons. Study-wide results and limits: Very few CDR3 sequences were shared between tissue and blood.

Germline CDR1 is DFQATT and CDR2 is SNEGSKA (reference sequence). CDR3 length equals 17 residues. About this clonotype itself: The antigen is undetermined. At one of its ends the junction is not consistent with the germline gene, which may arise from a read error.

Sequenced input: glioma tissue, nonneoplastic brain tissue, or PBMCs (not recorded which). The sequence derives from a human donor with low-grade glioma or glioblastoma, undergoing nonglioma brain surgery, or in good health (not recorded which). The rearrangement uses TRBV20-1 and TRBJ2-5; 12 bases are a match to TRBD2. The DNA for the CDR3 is TGCAGTGCGGAGCGACTAGCGGGAGCTGGGGACCACGAGACCCAGTACTTC. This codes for CSAERLAGAGDHETQYF.